This T cell receptor (beta chain) derives from a study of blood T cell repertoires in COVID-19. CDR1 is SNHLY, CDR2 FYNNEI, per germline. The CDR3 loop spans 15 amino acids. V was clipped by 6 bases and J by 0 bases; unmatched bases: 2. Here immunoSEQ multiplex PCR was the method, and the copy in TCRdb shows in-frame clones only, minus some. Counted here are 250,000 to 300,000 clones, roughly 90% occurring once; the ten biggest clones make up roughly 12%. The origin of this receptor is a woman aged 30 to 39 with COVID-19, enrolled during active disease. Sample: peripheral blood. The chain recombines TRBV2 with TRBJ1-4; 9 bases are shared with TRBD1. CDR3 nucleotides: TGTGCCAGCAGAACAGGGGGCACAACTAATGAAAAACTGTTTTTT. It codes for CASRTGGTTNEKLFF.